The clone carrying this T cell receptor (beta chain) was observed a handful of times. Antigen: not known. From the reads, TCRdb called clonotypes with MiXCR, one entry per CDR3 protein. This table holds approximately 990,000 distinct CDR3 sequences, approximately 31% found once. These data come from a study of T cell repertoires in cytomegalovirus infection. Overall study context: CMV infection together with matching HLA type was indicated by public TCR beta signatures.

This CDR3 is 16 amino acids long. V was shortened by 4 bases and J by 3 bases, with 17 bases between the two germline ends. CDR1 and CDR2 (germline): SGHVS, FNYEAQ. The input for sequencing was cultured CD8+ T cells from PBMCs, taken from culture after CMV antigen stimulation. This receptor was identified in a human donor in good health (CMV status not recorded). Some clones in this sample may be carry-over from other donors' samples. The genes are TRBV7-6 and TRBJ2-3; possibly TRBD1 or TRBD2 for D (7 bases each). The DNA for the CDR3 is TGTGCCAGCAGCTCGAGACAGGGAGGGGAGACAGATACGCAGTATTTT. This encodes CASSSRQGGETDTQYF.